The TCR beta chain described here comes from a study of blood T cell repertoires in COVID-19. Study at large: Samples taken during acute and convalescent COVID-19 were collected in the United States, Italy and Spain. Sample material is recorded as cDNA or gDNA derived from T cells, B-cell-depleted T cells, or PBMCs.

The V end lost 0 bases, the J end lost 3 bases, and 11 bases lay between the germline ends. The CDR3 runs to 15 residues. Germline values: CDR1 SGHDT, CDR2 YYEEEE. Methods used by the authors: Reference gene primer amplification in the assay estimated nucleated cell counts. TCRdb's table, derived via immunoSEQ multiplex PCR, lists solely in-frame clones and lacks some. The V and J calls and the clone size are those of that table, but D and trimming were determined from the DNA. The table lists a few hundred thousand clones, 75% to 95% of them singletons. About this clone itself: Other DNA variants within this sample encode the same CDR3.

The receptor was derived from a person between 18 and 30 years old with COVID-19, enrolled during active disease. The V gene is TRBV5-6, the J gene TRBJ2-3; no definite D call. The sequenced sample consisted of peripheral blood. CDR3 DNA: TGTGCCAGCAGCTTGGTCAGAGGTGGGACAGATACGCAGTATTTT. Amino acid sequence: CASSLVRGGTDTQYF.